Listed below are T cell receptor beta chains from one sample, sequenced in a study of T cell responses to AZD1222 COVID-19 vaccine. Repertoires were generated with immunoSEQ multiplex PCR, while TCRdb's copy carries only in-frame clones and drops some. Among 53,000 or so clones, about 86% were seen once, and the ten largest hold 6% to 8%. The sample consisted of peripheral blood, taken 28 days after the second AZD1222 dose. These receptors all stem from an adult who received the AZD1222 COVID-19 vaccine. Each CDR3 is given with its conserved first and last residue. Fields, in order: V gene, J gene, CDR3 protein.

TRBV19	TRBJ1-2	CASSIRVRSEGYTF
TRBV19	TRBJ1-5	CASLRDNYSNQPQHF
TRBV18	TRBJ2-1	CASSLSHRERRKNEQFF
TRBV27	TRBJ1-5	CASRTGAGNQPQHF
TRBV28	TRBJ2-5	CASSSQASGTQETQYF
TRBV19	TRBJ2-7	CASSAVADYRTYEQYF
TRBV19	TRBJ1-1	CASSTDRIRAFF
TRBV30	TRBJ1-5	CAWSDGVQPQHF
TRBV23-1	TRBJ1-5	CASSQSGRVGSNQPQHF
TRBV6-2/TRBV6-3	TRBJ2-7	CASSYDGNGYEQYF
TRBV24-1	TRBJ2-3	CATSDFRAGFTDTQYF
TRBV7-9	TRBJ1-1	CASSLSGTGEAFF
TRBV7-9	TRBJ2-5	CASSLAMTRQETQYF
TRBV7-9	TRBJ1-3	CASSLALGVGNTIYF
TRBV13	TRBJ2-7	CASSLRPIIAGGTDYEQYF
TRBV29-1	TRBJ1-2	CSATTGGRDGYTF
TRBV20-1	TRBJ1-1	CSAIPTEAFF
TRBV6-6	TRBJ2-3	CASSYWAGGTDTQYF
TRBV4-3	TRBJ2-3	CASSQDPQLAGNSDTQYF
TRBV7-2	TRBJ2-7	CASRKSGRSSYEQYF
TRBV9	TRBJ2-1	CASRTPGLAGGRNGGEQFF
TRBV7-2	TRBJ2-1	CASSLAWDAGNEQFF
TRBV7-3	TRBJ1-1	CASRGQGMNTEAFF
TRBV9	TRBJ1-5	CASSGGQVNQPQHF
TRBV5-4	TRBJ2-7	CASSLNSLEQYF
TRBV5-4	TRBJ2-4	CASSLWTGDIQYF
TRBV3-1/TRBV3-2	TRBJ2-4	CASSQESGLSF
TRBV4-1	TRBJ2-2	CASSQPDRAAGELFF
TRBV10-3	TRBJ1-1	CAISPGHRNTEAFF